The 18 T cell receptor beta chains reported below all come from one sample, sequenced in a study of T cells expressing NK-cell markers. TCRdb processed the 5' RACE reads again and assigns one entry to each CDR3 protein, with no DNA. The sample data list 350,000 to 400,000 distinct CDR3 sequences. The sequencing input was blood T cells: a sorted CD56 or NKG2C T cell subset, CD4+ or CD8+ T cells, or bulk PBMC T cells (not recorded which). The origin of the receptors is a woman aged 45-65 years in good health.

This chain joins TRBV10-3 and TRBJ2-1; TCRdb outputs TRBD1, but without DNA this stays unchecked. CDR3 length: 11 residues. CDR1 and CDR2 (germline): ENHRY, SYGVKD. This CDR3 is CAISFDREQFF.

The V gene is TRBV7-2, the J gene TRBJ2-2; with no DNA, the TCRdb D assignment of TRBD2 cannot be verified. The CDR3 length is 15 residues. The germline gives CDR1 SGHTA, CDR2 FQGNSA. The CDR3 is CASSLGGTFTGELFF. Using reference TRBV7-2 and TRBJ2-2 for the parts outside the CDR3, the full variable domain is GAGVSQSPSNKVTEKGKDVELRCDPISGHTALYWYRQSLGQGLEFLIYFQGNSAPDKSGLPSDRFSAERTGGSVSTLTIQRTQQEDSAVYLCASSLGGTFTGELFFGEGSRLTVL.

The V call is TRBV27, the J call TRBJ2-1. The length of the CDR3 is 12 residues. Germline CDR1 MNHEY, CDR2 SMNVEV (reference sequence). The CDR3 is CASTDIYNEQFF.

The CDR3 loop reads CASSWEESNEQFF. The chain has TRBV6-4 and TRBJ2-1; lacking DNA, the TRBD2 call made by TCRdb goes unchecked. Germline CDR1 MRHNA, CDR2 SNTAGT. The CDR3 sequence is 13 residues long.

This chain joins TRBV19 and TRBJ2-1; TCRdb calls TRBD1, which cannot be checked without DNA. CDR1 is LNHDA, CDR2 SQIVND, per germline (reference sequence). The CDR3 sequence is 14 residues long. The CDR3 spells CASSPWTLGNEQFF.

The V and J genes are TRBV6-1 and TRBJ1-3; the TRBD1 assignment by TCRdb is unverifiable without DNA. CDR1 MNHNS and CDR2 SASEGT come from the germline V gene. CDR3 length: 14 residues. CDR3 sequence: CASSAQGARNTIYF.

This chain connects TRBV3-1 to TRBJ2-1; TCRdb reports TRBD1, a call that lacks DNA to check it against. The germline CDR1 and CDR2 sequences are LGHDT and YNNKEL (reference sequence). CDR3 size: 14 residues. This CDR3 is CASSQGRGFDEQFF.

The gene calls are TRBV27 and TRBJ2-7; the D gene TCRdb calls, TRBD2, cannot be checked with no DNA. The germline V gene encodes CDR1 MNHEY and CDR2 SMNVEV (reference sequence). The CDR3 spans 14 residues. CDR3 protein: CASSLLAGRNEQYF.

The chain couples TRBV12-5 to TRBJ2-3; TCRdb's D call of TRBD2 is untestable without DNA. Looked up from germline, CDR1 is LGHNT and CDR2 is FRNRAP. The CDR3 has 15 residues. CDR3 amino acids: CASLGGRIRADTQYF. Supplemented by reference TRBV12-5 and TRBJ2-3, the full variable domain reads DARVTQTPRHKVTEMGQEVTMRCQPILGHNTVFWYRQTMMQGLELLAYFRNRAPLDDSGMPKDRFSAEMPDATLATLKIQPSEPRDSAVYFCASLGGRIRADTQYFGPGTRLTVL.

CDR3 residues: CASRGDSNNEQFF. This chain connects TRBV3-1 to TRBJ2-1; TCRdb selects TRBD2, and the lack of DNA leaves this call unchecked. CDR1 and CDR2 from the germline V gene are LGHDT and YNNKEL (reference sequence). The CDR3 covers 13 residues.

The V gene is TRBV6-5, the J gene TRBJ1-5. CDR3 length: 14 amino acids. Germline V CDR1 and CDR2: MNHEY, SVGAGI. The CDR3 region is CASSFGPHGQPQHF.

This chain uses TRBV29-1 with TRBJ2-1. There are 13 residues in the CDR3. The V gene's germline CDR1 is SQVTM and CDR2 ANQGSEA. CDR3: CSVANLGYNEQFF.

This rearrangement joins TRBV3-1 to TRBJ2-2; TCRdb outputs TRBD2, but without DNA this stays unchecked. The CDR3 length is 14 residues. Germline CDR1 reads LGHDT; CDR2 reads YNNKEL (reference sequence). This CDR3 reads CASSQVWGAGELFF.

V is TRBV28 and J is TRBJ1-3; the TRBD1 assignment by TCRdb is unverifiable without DNA. This CDR3 is built from 14 residues. Germline CDR1 reads MDHEN; CDR2 reads SYDVKM. CDR3 residues: CASSLWGGGNTIYF.

The rearrangement joins TRBV25-1 to TRBJ2-2. The CDR3 is made up of 12 amino acids. Germline assignment: CDR1 MGHDK and CDR2 SYGVNS. The CDR3 loop is CASRRYTGELFF.

V gene TRBV9 combines with J gene TRBJ2-1; without DNA, the TCRdb call of TRBD2 cannot be checked. The germline CDR1 and CDR2 sequences are SGDLS and YYNGEE. The CDR3 extends over 18 amino acids. CDR3 amino acids: CASSVGPLLAGASNEQFF.

The chain carries TRBV5-1 and TRBJ1-2; checking the TCRdb D call of TRBD1 is not possible without DNA. Germline V gene sequence: CDR1 SGHRS, CDR2 YFSETQ. The CDR3 is 15 amino acids. CDR3 sequence: CASSPTGDVLYGYTF.

The chain carries TRBV5-1 and TRBJ2-1; the D call of TRBD1 rests on TCRdb alone, since no DNA is present to check it. CDR1 SGHRS and CDR2 YFSETQ come from the germline V gene. The CDR3 contains 14 residues. This chain's CDR3 is CASSLGWRGNEQFF. Supplemented by reference TRBV5-1 and TRBJ2-1, the full variable domain reads KAGVTQTPRYLIKTRGQQVTLSCSPISGHRSVSWYQQTPGQGLQFLFEYFSETQRNKGNFPGRFSGRQFSNSRSEMNVSTLELGDSALYLCASSLGWRGNEQFFGPGTRLTVL.